These 32 T cell receptor beta chains share one sample of origin, sequenced in a study of blood T cell repertoires in COVID-19. Here immunoSEQ multiplex PCR was the method, and the copy in TCRdb shows in-frame clones only, minus some. This table holds more than 150,000 clones, roughly 84% found once. What was sequenced was peripheral blood. These receptors were obtained from a woman aged 50 to 60 with acute or convalescent COVID-19.

The V gene is TRBV6-1, the J gene TRBJ2-3; the D gene is possibly TRBD1 (6 bases). The CDR3 totals 16 residues. Trimming removed 2 bases at V and 0 bases at J, with 12 bases between. The germline gives CDR1 MNHNS, CDR2 SASEGT. The CDR3 DNA follows: TGTGCCAGCAGTGAATCTGGGGGCCTTAGCACAGATACGCAGTATTTT. Protein product: CASSESGGLSTDTQYF.

The gene calls are TRBV28 and TRBJ1-2; a possible D gene is TRBD1 (6 bases). V was cut by 2 bases and J by 7 bases, with 20 bases left in between. The CDR3 loop spans 16 amino acids. Germline V lookup: CDR1 MDHEN, CDR2 SYDVKM. In nucleotides, the CDR3 is TGTGCCAGCAGTTTAGGGGCTGCCAGGGGTTCCAGTGGCTACACCTTC. Translated: CASSLGAARGSSGYTF.

The V and J genes are TRBV7-7 and TRBJ2-1, with D maybe TRBD1 (5 bases). V lost 0 bases and J lost 8, with 11 bases in between. The CDR3 contains 14 residues. Germline V gives CDR1 SSHAT, CDR2 FNYEAQ (reference sequence). CDR3 sequence: CASSLAGDSYEQFF. The CDR3 DNA reads as TGTGCCAGCAGCTTAGCAGGGGATAGCTATGAGCAGTTCTTC.

The gene calls are TRBV7-2 and TRBJ2-7; D unclear. The V gene's germline CDR1 is SGHTA and CDR2 FQGNSA. This CDR3 is 14 amino acids long. V shed 0 bases and J shed 0 bases, with 6 bases lying between them. CDR3 sequence reads: CASSLAYGSYEQYF. DNA of the CDR3: TGTGCCAGCAGCTTAGCGTACGGCTCCTACGAGCAGTACTTC.

The chain links TRBV4-1 to TRBJ1-1, with D possibly matching TRBD1 (5 bases). From germline, CDR1 is MGHRA and CDR2 YSYEKL. CDR3 size: 16 residues. V shed 6 bases and J shed 0 bases, with 17 bases lying between them. The CDR3 sequence is CASRVREDLMNTEAFF. The CDR3 DNA sequence: TGCGCCAGCAGGGTCAGGGAGGACCTAATGAACACTGAAGCTTTCTTT.

The rearrangement links TRBV19 to TRBJ2-2; 7 nucleotides agree with TRBD1. The V and J ends lost 7 bases and 7 bases, in that order; junction bases with no gene match: 12. The CDR3 runs to 15 residues. The V gene's germline CDR1 is LNHDA and CDR2 SQIVND (reference sequence). CDR3 nucleotide sequence: TGTGCCAGTAATAAACAGGGGTCGCGTAGCGGGGAGCTGTTTTTT. It yields the protein CASNKQGSRSGELFF. The full variable domain, rest sourced from reference TRBV19 and TRBJ2-2, is DGGITQSPKYLFRKEGQNVTLSCEQNLNHDAMYWYRQDPGQGLRLIYYSQIVNDFQKGDIAEGYSVSREKKESFPLTVTSAQKNPTAFYLCASNKQGSRSGELFFGEGSRLTVL.

The chain carries TRBV10-3 and TRBJ1-1; no firm D call. Trimming took 2 bases from V and 1 from J, leaving 8 bases between them. The CDR3 covers 14 residues. The germline V gene encodes CDR1 ENHRY and CDR2 SYGVKD. The DNA for the CDR3 is TGTGCCATCAGTGAGGAACAGACGAACACTGAAGCTTTCTTT. This gives the protein CAISEEQTNTEAFF.

The chain couples TRBV30 to TRBJ1-1; D may be TRBD1 (5 bases). Trimming took off 4 bases at V and 8 bases at J, with 11 bases between the two ends. Looked up from germline, CDR1 is GTSNPN and CDR2 is SVGIG (reference sequence). The CDR3 spans 11 residues. Written as DNA, the CDR3 is TGTGCCTGGACCCCCGGGGGGGAAGCTTTCTTT. Its translation is CAWTPGGEAFF.

V usage is TRBV6-5 and J usage is TRBJ1-1; D is ambiguous. The CDR3 has 14 amino acids. Trimming cost V 2 bases and J 0 bases, with 7 bases left between them. Germline CDR1 and CDR2: MNHEY and SVGAGI. In DNA, the CDR3 is TGTGCCAGCAGTTACGAGGGTCTGAACACTGAAGCTTTCTTT. It yields the protein CASSYEGLNTEAFF.

CDR3 region: CASSWDREQPQHF. In DNA form, the CDR3 reads TGTGCCAGCAGTTGGGACAGGGAGCAGCCCCAGCATTTT. J is TRBJ1-5 and V is TRBV5-8; 9 bases match TRBD1. Germline V gives CDR1 SGHTS, CDR2 YDEGEE. The V gene end was trimmed by 5 bases and the J gene end by 7 bases; junction bases not matched to a gene: 4. The CDR3 loop spans 13 amino acids.

This clone was counted once. This chain connects TRBV4-2 to TRBJ1-2; 9 nucleotides align to TRBD1. Germline-derived CDR1 and CDR2 are LGHNA and YNFKEQ. The CDR3 loop spans 16 amino acids. Trimming at V came to 1 base and at J to 3 bases, leaving 6 bases not matched to a gene. The CDR3 DNA reads as TGTGCCAGCAGCCAAGGGGAGACAGGGGGGGACTATGGCTACACCTTC. Translating it yields CASSQGETGGDYGYTF.

This chain connects TRBV28 to TRBJ2-2, with 13 bases identical to TRBD2. The CDR3 runs to 18 residues. Unmatched junction bases numbered 12, after V lost 3 bases and J lost 8 bases. Germline V gene lookup returns CDR1 MDHEN and CDR2 SYDVKM. The CDR3 sequence: CASSLGLAGSKDKGELFF. CDR3 sequence (DNA): TGTGCCAGCAGTTTGGGACTAGCGGGATCCAAAGACAAGGGGGAGCTGTTTTTT.

The chain is built from TRBV5-5 and TRBJ2-2, with TRBD2 as a possible D gene (5 bases). The CDR3 is made up of 16 amino acids. V was trimmed by 1 base and J by 1 base, leaving 11 bases between them. Per the germline V gene, CDR1 is SGHKS and CDR2 is YYEKEE (reference sequence). The CDR3 here is CASSLRAGQNTGELFF. DNA of the CDR3: TGTGCCAGCAGCTTGAGGGCGGGCCAGAACACCGGGGAGCTGTTTTTT.

The V gene is TRBV29-1, the J gene TRBJ2-7, with 9 bases identical to TRBD1. CDR1 and CDR2 (germline): SQVTM, ANQGSEA. J was trimmed by 5 bases and V by 3 bases; bases with no gene match: 11. CDR3 length: 15 residues. The CDR3 spells CSVDGCYRGQDEQYF. Written as DNA, the CDR3 is TGCAGCGTTGACGGCTGTTACAGGGGGCAGGACGAGCAGTACTTC.

This CDR3 is CASGPGLAGLDTQYF. The CDR3 DNA follows: TGTGCCAGTGGGCCGGGGTTAGCGGGGTTAGATACGCAGTATTTT. The chain is built from TRBV6-5 and TRBJ2-3, with 8 bases that match TRBD2. V gave up 9 bases and J gave up 5 bases; unmatched junction bases: 13. The CDR3 loop spans 15 amino acids. The germline V gene has CDR1 MNHEY and CDR2 SVGAGI.

This rearrangement joins TRBV4-3 to TRBJ1-3; a weak D match, TRBD1 (5 bases). Trimming stripped 4 bases from V and 2 bases from J, with 9 bases between. The CDR3 length is 14 residues. Germline CDR1 and CDR2: LGHNA and YSLEER. The CDR3 DNA reads TGCGCCAGCAGCCTGGAGGGGCCTGGAAACACCATATATTTT. Amino acids: CASSLEGPGNTIYF.

The gene calls are TRBV29-1 and TRBJ2-1, with a possible D match to TRBD1 (7 bases). The germline V and J ends were trimmed by 6 bases and 7 bases, with 19 bases remaining between them. The CDR3 consists of 14 residues. The V gene's germline CDR1 is SQVTM and CDR2 ANQGSEA. CDR3 loop: CSVRGRSDVNEQFF. The DNA for the CDR3 is TGCAGCGTCAGGGGGAGGTCCGATGTAAATGAGCAGTTCTTC.

This clone was counted a single time. V gene TRBV28 combines with J gene TRBJ1-3; no reliable D call. The CDR3 has 16 amino acids. The V gene's germline CDR1 is MDHEN and CDR2 SYDVKM. The V and J ends lost 2 bases and 0 bases respectively, with 11 bases between them. The CDR3 sequence: CASSLEARPSGNTIYF. CDR3 coding DNA: TGTGCCAGCAGTTTAGAGGCCAGACCCTCTGGAAACACCATATATTTT.

A single count supports this clone. The V and J genes are TRBV5-8 and TRBJ2-3; 8 bases fit TRBD2. Germline CDR1 SGHTS, CDR2 YDEGEE. V gave up 0 bases and J gave up 4 bases; unmatched junction bases: 4. This CDR3 is 15 amino acids long. The CDR3 sequence is CASSLAGGPADTQYF. The DNA for the CDR3 is TGTGCCAGCAGCTTGGCGGGAGGGCCAGCAGATACGCAGTATTTT. The complete variable domain, with remaining parts taken from reference TRBV5-8 and TRBJ2-3, reads EAGVTQSPTHLIKTRGQQATLRCSPISGHTSVYWYQQALGLGLQFLLWYDEGEERNRGNFPPRFSGRQFPNYSSELNVNALELEDSALYLCASSLAGGPADTQYFGPGTRLTVL.

The chain is built from TRBV29-1 and TRBJ1-1, with 8 bases lining up with TRBD1. This CDR3 is built from 13 residues. J was trimmed by 6 bases and V by 8 bases; bases with no gene match: 11. Germline CDR1 is SQVTM and CDR2 is ANQGSEA. In DNA form, the CDR3 reads TGCAGCTCAAGTGAAGGCAGGGGGCCTGAAGCTTTCTTT. It encodes CSSSEGRGPEAFF.

The V call is TRBV10-3, the J call TRBJ2-5; 14 positions match TRBD2. The CDR3 is made up of 19 amino acids. J was trimmed by 3 bases and V by 2 bases; bases with no gene match: 11. The germline gives CDR1 ENHRY, CDR2 SYGVKD. The CDR3, as DNA: TGTGCCATCAGTGAGGGCGGGACTAGCGGGAGCCGAGGGGAAGAGACCCAGTACTTC. It is translated as CAISEGGTSGSRGEETQYF.

The rearrangement links TRBV19 to TRBJ2-7, with D tentatively TRBD2 (6 bases). From germline, CDR1 is LNHDA and CDR2 SQIVND (reference sequence). Trimming took 5 bases from V and 11 from J, leaving 16 bases between them. CDR3 size: 12 residues. The CDR3 reads CASSATGTQKYF. In DNA form, the CDR3 reads TGTGCCAGTAGTGCCACCGGGACTCAGAAGTACTTC.

J is TRBJ2-2 and V is TRBV10-1; 14 bases line up with TRBD2. Germline V gene lookup returns CDR1 WNHNN and CDR2 SYGVQD (reference sequence). V shed 7 bases, J shed 6 bases, and the junction held 10 bases outside the gene matches. This CDR3 region has 17 residues. DNA of the CDR3: TGCGCCAGCACTACCGGGACTAGCGGGAGTCTTGCCGGGGAGCTGTTTTTT. It is translated as CASTTGTSGSLAGELFF.

The chain has TRBV28 and TRBJ2-1, with TRBD2 matching over 9 bases. The CDR3 is made up of 16 amino acids. The germline V gene encodes CDR1 MDHEN and CDR2 SYDVKM. V gave up 3 bases and J gave up 10 bases; unmatched junction bases: 13. The CDR3 DNA reads TGTGCCAGCAGTTTCTGGGACGGACTAGCGAGCCCAGAGCAGTTCTTC. It codes for CASSFWDGLASPEQFF.

The V gene is TRBV6-6, the J gene TRBJ1-5, with D possibly matching TRBD1 (6 bases). Germline CDR1 is MNHNY and CDR2 is SVGAGI (reference sequence). The CDR3 sequence is 15 residues long. V was pared by 6 bases and J by 0 bases, with 12 bases between. The CDR3 loop is CASRATGSSNQPQHF. Written as DNA, the CDR3 is TGTGCCAGCAGGGCCACAGGGAGTAGCAATCAGCCCCAGCATTTT.

The rearrangement joins TRBV6-5 to TRBJ2-4; D not resolved. Germline CDR1 and CDR2: MNHEY and SVGAGI. The V and J ends lost 5 bases and 1 base respectively, with 12 bases between them. The CDR3 is 15 amino acids. CDR3 in DNA: TGTGCCAGCAGTCCATCAGCGATTGCCAAAAACATTCAGTACTTC. The encoded protein is CASSPSAIAKNIQYF.

The gene calls are TRBV2 and TRBJ2-7, with 7 bases fitting TRBD1. Germline V gene data show CDR1 as SNHLY and CDR2 as FYNNEI. Losses at the gene ends were 8 bases for V and 2 bases for J; bases not matched to a gene: 9. This CDR3 has 14 amino acids. In DNA, the CDR3 is TGTGCCAGCTTACCGGGACAGCACGCCTACGAGCAGTACTTC. It specifies CASLPGQHAYEQYF.

The genes are TRBV3-1 (or the pseudogene TRBV3-2) and TRBJ2-7; 11 nucleotides agree with TRBD2. The CDR3 has 14 residues. After removal of 5 bases from V and 6 bases from J, the junction contained 6 bases not matched to a gene. Germline V gives CDR1 LGHDT, CDR2 YNNKEL (reference sequence). The CDR3, as DNA: TGTGCCAGCAGCTTAGCGGGAGGGCCTACCGAGCAGTACTTC. This sequence encodes CASSLAGGPTEQYF.

There are a few counts of this clone. The rearrangement links TRBV7-3 to TRBJ2-3, with a possible D match to TRBD2 (6 bases). Trimming removed 4 bases from V and 8 bases from J, with 19 bases in between. The CDR3 is made up of 15 amino acids. CDR1 is SGHTA and CDR2 is FQGTGA in the germline V gene. CDR3: CASSSQRASEGTQYF. CDR3 DNA sequence: TGTGCCAGCAGCTCTCAGCGGGCTAGTGAGGGTACGCAGTATTTT.

The table lists this clone with a few counts. The CDR3 DNA follows: TGTGCCAGCAGCTTAACCCAGGGGCGTAGCTACACCTTC. This codes for CASSLTQGRSYTF. This chain links TRBV7-2 with TRBJ1-2, with D perhaps matching TRBD1 (6 bases). The CDR3 spans 13 residues. Germline CDR1 and CDR2: SGHTA and FQGNSA. Trimming shortened V by 2 bases and J by 9 bases, and 13 bases separated the two germline ends.

V is TRBV10-3 and J is TRBJ2-6; possible D gene TRBD2, 5 bases. Germline V gene sequence: CDR1 ENHRY, CDR2 SYGVKD. V was trimmed by 4 bases and J by 0 bases, leaving 10 bases between them. The CDR3 runs 16 residues. The CDR3 region is CAISGAATSGANVLTF. DNA of the CDR3: TGTGCCATCAGTGGAGCGGCCACCTCTGGGGCCAACGTCCTGACTTTC.

CDR3 region: CASSLKPTGGTEAFF. The CDR3 DNA is TGTGCCAGCAGTTTAAAACCGACAGGGGGAACTGAAGCTTTCTTT. The rearrangement uses TRBV27 and TRBJ1-1, with 9 nucleotides matching TRBD1. Losses at the gene ends were 2 bases for V and 5 bases for J; bases not matched to a gene: 6. Looked up from germline, CDR1 is MNHEY and CDR2 is SMNVEV (reference sequence). The CDR3 totals 15 residues.